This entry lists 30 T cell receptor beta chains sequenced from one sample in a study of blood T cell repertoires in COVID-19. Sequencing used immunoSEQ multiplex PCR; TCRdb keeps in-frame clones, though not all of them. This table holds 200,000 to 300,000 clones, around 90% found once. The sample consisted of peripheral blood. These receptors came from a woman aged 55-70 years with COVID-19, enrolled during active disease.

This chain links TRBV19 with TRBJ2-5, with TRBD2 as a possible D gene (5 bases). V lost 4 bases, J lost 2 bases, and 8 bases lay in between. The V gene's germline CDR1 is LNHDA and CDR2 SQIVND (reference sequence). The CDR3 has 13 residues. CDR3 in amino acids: CASSTSGQETQYF. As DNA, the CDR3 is TGTGCCAGTAGTACAAGCGGACAAGAGACCCAGTACTTC. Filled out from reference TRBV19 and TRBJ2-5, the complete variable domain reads DGGITQSPKYLFRKEGQNVTLSCEQNLNHDAMYWYRQDPGQGLRLIYYSQIVNDFQKGDIAEGYSVSREKKESFPLTVTSAQKNPTAFYLCASSTSGQETQYFGPGTRLLVL.

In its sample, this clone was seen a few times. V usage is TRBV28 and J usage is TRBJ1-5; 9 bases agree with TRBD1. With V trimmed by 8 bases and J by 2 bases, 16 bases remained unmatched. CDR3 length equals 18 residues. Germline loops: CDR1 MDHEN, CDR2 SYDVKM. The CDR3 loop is CASLGERDRVFGNQPQHF. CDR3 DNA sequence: TGTGCCAGCCTGGGGGAAAGGGACAGGGTGTTCGGCAATCAGCCCCAGCATTTT.

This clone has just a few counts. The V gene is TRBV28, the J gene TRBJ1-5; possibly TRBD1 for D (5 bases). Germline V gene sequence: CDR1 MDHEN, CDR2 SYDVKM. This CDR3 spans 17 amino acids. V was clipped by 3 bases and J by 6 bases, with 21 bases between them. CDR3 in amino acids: CASSFATQGLVTQPQHF. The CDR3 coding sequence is TGTGCCAGCAGTTTTGCGACTCAGGGCTTAGTTACTCAGCCCCAGCATTTT. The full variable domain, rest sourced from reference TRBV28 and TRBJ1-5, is DVKVTQSSRYLVKRTGEKVFLECVQDMDHENMFWYRQDPGLGLRLIYFSYDVKMKEKGDIPEGYSVSREKKERFSLILESASTNQTSMYLCASSFATQGLVTQPQHFGDGTRLSIL.

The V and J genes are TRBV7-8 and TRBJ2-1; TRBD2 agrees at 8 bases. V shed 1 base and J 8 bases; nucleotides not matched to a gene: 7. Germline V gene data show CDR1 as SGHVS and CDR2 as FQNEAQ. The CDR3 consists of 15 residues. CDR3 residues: CASSLGGTRIDEQFF. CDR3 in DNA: TGTGCCAGCAGCTTAGGGGGGACTAGGATCGATGAGCAGTTCTTC.

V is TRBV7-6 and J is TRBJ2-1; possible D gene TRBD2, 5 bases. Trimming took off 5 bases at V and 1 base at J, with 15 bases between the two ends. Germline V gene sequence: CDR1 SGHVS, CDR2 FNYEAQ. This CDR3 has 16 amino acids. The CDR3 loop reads CASSVGRTLSYNEQFF. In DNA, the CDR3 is TGTGCCAGCAGCGTCGGTAGGACTTTGTCCTACAATGAGCAGTTCTTC.

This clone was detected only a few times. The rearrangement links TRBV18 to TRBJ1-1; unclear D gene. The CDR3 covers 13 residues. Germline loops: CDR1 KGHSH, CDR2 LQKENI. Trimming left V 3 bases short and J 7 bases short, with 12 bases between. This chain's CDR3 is CASSPQRVVEAFF. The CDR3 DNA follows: TGTGCCAGCTCACCTCAGAGGGTTGTTGAAGCTTTCTTT.

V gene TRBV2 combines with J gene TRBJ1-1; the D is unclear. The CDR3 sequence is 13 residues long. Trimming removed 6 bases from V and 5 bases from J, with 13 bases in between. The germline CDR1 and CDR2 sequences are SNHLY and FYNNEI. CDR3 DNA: TGTGCCAGCAGCGCGGGCCGTGGAACTGAAGCTTTCTTT. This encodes CASSAGRGTEAFF.

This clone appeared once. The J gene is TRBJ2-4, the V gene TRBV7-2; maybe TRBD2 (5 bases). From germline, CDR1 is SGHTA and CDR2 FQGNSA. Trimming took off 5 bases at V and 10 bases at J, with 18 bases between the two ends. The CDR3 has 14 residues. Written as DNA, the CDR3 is TGTGCCAGCAGCCTCCAGCGGAGTCTAGGGATTCAGTACTTC. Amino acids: CASSLQRSLGIQYF. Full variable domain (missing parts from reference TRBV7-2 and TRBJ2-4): GAGVSQSPSNKVTEKGKDVELRCDPISGHTALYWYRQSLGQGLEFLIYFQGNSAPDKSGLPSDRFSAERTGGSVSTLTIQRTQQEDSAVYLCASSLQRSLGIQYFGAGTRLSVL.

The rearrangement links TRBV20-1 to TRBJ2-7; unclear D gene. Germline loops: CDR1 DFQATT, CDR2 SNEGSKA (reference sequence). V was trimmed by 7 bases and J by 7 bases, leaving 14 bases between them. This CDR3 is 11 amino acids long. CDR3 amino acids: CSGASSNEQYF. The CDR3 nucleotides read TGCAGTGGCGCGTCGTCGAATGAGCAGTACTTC.

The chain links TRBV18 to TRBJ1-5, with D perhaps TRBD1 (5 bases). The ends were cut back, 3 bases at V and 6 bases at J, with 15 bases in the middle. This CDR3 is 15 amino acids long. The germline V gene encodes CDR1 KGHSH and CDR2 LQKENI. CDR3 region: CASSPREGVGQPQHF. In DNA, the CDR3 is TGTGCCAGCTCACCCAGGGAGGGAGTAGGTCAGCCCCAGCATTTT.

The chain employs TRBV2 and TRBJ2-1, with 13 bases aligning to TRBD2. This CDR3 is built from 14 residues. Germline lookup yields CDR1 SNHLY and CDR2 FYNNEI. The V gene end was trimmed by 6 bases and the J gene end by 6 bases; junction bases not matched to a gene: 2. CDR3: CASRGTSGTNEQFF. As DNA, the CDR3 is TGTGCCAGCAGGGGGACTAGCGGGACCAATGAGCAGTTCTTC. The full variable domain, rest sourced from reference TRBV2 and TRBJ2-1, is EPEVTQTPSHQVTQMGQEVILRCVPISNHLYFYWYRQILGQKVEFLVSFYNNEISEKSEIFDDQFSVERPDGSNFTLKIRSTKLEDSAMYFCASRGTSGTNEQFFGPGTRLTVL.

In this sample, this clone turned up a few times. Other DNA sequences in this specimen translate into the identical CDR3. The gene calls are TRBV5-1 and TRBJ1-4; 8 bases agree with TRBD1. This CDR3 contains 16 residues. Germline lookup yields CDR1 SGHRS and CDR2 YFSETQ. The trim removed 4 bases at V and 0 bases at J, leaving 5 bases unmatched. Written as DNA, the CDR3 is TGCGCCAGCAGCCCGGGACAGGTTGCAACTAATGAAAAACTGTTTTTT. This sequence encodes CASSPGQVATNEKLFF. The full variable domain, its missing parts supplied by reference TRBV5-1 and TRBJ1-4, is KAGVTQTPRYLIKTRGQQVTLSCSPISGHRSVSWYQQTPGQGLQFLFEYFSETQRNKGNFPGRFSGRQFSNSRSEMNVSTLELGDSALYLCASSPGQVATNEKLFFGSGTQLSVL.

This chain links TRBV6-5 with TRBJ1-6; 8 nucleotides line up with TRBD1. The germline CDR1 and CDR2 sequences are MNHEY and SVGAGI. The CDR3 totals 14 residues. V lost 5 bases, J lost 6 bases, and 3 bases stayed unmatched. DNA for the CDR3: TGTGCCAGCAGTAGACAGGGGAGTAATTCACCCCTCCACTTT. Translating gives CASSRQGSNSPLHF.

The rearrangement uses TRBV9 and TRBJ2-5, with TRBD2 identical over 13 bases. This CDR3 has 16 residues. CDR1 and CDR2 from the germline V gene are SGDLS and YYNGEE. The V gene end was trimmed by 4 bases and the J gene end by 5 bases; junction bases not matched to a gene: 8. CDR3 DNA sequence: TGTGCCAGCAGCCCGCCCGGACTAGCGGGAGTGGAGACCCAGTACTTC. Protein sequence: CASSPPGLAGVETQYF.

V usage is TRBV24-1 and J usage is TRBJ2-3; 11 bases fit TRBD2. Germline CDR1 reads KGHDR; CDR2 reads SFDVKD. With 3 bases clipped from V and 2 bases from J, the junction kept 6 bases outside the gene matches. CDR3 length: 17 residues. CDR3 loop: CATSDGGGLAATDTQYF. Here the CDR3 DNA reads TGTGCCACCAGTGATGGGGGGGGACTAGCGGCCACAGATACGCAGTATTTT.

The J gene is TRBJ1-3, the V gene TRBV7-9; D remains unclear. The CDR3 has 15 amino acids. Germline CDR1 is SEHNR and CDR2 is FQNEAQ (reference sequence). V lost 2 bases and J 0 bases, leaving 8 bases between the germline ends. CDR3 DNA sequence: TGTGCCAGCAGCTTATCAAGCGCCTCTGGAAACACCATATATTTT. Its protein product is CASSLSSASGNTIYF.

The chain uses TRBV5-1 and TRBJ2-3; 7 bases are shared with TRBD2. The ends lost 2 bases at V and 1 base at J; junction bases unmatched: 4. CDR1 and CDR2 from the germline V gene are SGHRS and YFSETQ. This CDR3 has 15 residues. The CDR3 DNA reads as TGCGCCAGCAGCTTCTGGACTAGGGGCACAGATACGCAGTATTTT. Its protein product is CASSFWTRGTDTQYF.

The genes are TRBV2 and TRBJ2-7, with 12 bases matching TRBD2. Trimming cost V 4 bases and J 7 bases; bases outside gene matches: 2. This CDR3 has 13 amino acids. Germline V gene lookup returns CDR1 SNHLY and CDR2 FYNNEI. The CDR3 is CASSGLAGVEQYF. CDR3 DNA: TGTGCCAGCAGTGGACTAGCGGGAGTTGAGCAGTACTTC.

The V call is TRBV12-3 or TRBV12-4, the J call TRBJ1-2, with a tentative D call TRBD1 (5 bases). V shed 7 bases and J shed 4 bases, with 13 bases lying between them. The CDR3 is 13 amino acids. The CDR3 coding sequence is TGTGCCAGCACCCTCGGGGGTAGCTATGGCTACACCTTC. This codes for CASTLGGSYGYTF.

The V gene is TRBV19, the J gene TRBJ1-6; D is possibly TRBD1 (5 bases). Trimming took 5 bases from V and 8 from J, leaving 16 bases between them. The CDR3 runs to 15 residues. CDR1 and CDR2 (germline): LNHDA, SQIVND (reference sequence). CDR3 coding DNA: TGTGCCAGTAGTCCGCTACTCCGGGGGTATTCACCCCTCCACTTT. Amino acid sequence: CASSPLLRGYSPLHF.

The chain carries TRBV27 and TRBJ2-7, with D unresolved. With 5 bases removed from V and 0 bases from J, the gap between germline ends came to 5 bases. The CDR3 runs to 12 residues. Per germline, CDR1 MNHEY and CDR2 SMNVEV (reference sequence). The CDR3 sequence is CASSPSSYEQYF. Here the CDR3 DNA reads TGTGCCAGCAGTCCGAGCTCCTACGAGCAGTACTTC.

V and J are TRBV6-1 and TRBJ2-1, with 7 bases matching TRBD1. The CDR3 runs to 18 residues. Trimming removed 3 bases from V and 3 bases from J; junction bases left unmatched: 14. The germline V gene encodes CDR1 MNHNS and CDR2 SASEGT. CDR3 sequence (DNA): TGTGCCAGCAGTGATAGAGACAGGGTAAAGTCGGGCTACAATGAGCAGTTCTTC. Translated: CASSDRDRVKSGYNEQFF.

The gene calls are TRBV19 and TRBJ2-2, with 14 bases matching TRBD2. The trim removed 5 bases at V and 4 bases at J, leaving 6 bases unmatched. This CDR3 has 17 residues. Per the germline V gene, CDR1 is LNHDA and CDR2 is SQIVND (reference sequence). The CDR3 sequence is CASSLGLAGGVTGELFF. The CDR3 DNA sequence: TGTGCCAGTAGTTTAGGACTAGCGGGAGGTGTCACCGGGGAGCTGTTTTTT.

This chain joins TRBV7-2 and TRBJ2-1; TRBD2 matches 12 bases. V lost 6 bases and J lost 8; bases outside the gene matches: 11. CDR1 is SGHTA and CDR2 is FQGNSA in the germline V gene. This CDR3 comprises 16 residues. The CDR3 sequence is CASSPWTSGAAYEQFF. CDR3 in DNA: TGTGCCAGCAGTCCCTGGACTAGCGGGGCCGCCTATGAGCAGTTCTTC.

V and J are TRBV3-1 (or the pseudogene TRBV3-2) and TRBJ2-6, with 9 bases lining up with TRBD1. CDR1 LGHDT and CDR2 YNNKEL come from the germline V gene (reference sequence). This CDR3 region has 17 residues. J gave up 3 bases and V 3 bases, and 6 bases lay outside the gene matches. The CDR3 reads CASSQWDRVYGANVLTF. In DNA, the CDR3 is TGTGCCAGCAGCCAGTGGGACAGGGTATATGGGGCCAACGTCCTGACTTTC.

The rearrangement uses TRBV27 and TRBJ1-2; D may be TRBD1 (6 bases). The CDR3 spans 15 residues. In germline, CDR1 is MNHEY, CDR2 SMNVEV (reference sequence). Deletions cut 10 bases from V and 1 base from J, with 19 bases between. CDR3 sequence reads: CATKAGQSINYGYTF. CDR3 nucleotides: TGTGCCACCAAAGCCGGACAGTCAATTAACTATGGCTACACCTTC.

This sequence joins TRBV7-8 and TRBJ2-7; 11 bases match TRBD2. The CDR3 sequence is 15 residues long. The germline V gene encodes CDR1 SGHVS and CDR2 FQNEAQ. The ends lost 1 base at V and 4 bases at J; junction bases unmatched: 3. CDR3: CASSLVTSGSYEQYF. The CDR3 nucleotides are TGTGCCAGCAGCTTAGTAACTAGCGGGAGTTACGAGCAGTACTTC. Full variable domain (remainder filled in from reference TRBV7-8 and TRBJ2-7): GAGVSQSPRYKVAKRGQDVALRCDPISGHVSLFWYQQALGQGPEFLTYFQNEAQLDKSGLPSDRFFAERPEGSVSTLKIQRTQQEDSAVYLCASSLVTSGSYEQYFGPGTRLTVT.

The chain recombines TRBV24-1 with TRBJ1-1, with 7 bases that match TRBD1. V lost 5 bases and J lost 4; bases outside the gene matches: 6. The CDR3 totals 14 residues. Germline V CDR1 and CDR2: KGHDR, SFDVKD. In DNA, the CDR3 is TGTGCCACCAGTGGCGACAGGGTGGGCACTGAAGCTTTCTTT. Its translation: CATSGDRVGTEAFF.

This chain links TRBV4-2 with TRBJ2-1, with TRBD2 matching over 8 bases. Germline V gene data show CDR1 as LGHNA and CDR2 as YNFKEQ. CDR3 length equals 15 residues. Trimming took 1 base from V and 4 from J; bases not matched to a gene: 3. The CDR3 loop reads CASSQVAGKYNEQFF. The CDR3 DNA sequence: TGTGCCAGCAGCCAAGTAGCGGGAAAATACAATGAGCAGTTCTTC.

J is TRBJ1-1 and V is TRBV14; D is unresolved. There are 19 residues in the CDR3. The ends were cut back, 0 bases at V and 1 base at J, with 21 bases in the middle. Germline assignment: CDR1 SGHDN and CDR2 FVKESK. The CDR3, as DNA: TGTGCCAGCAGCCAAGATGCATTCGCTTTCCGAGAAAAGAACACTGAAGCTTTCTTT. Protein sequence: CASSQDAFAFREKNTEAFF.